The present T cell receptor (beta chain) was sequenced within a study of cytomegalovirus exposure and HLA in healthy donors. CDR1 SGHTA and CDR2 FQGNSA come from the germline V gene. Trimming removed 3 bases at V and 8 bases at J, with 14 bases between. This CDR3 is built from 14 residues. The PCR ran on 60 Vbeta and 13 Jbeta primers. TCRdb keeps only in-frame clones here, not all; method: immunoSEQ multiplex PCR. The table lists about 60,000 clones, around 84% of them singletons. The receptor comes from a male donor in good health and CMV-seronegative. Specimen: PBMCs. The chain has TRBV7-2 and TRBJ1-3, with D uncertain. CDR3 DNA: TGTGCCAGCAGCTTGAATCGAAATTCGGACACCATATATTTT. This translates into CASSLNRNSDTIYF.